This T cell receptor beta chain is drawn from a study of shared clonotypes between healthy human individuals. This table comes from immunoSEQ multiplex PCR, and its TCRdb copy is limited to in-frame clones, with some not included. The data contain about 820,000 clones, 85% to 95% of them singletons. Naive CD8 cells were CD45RO-negative, positively selected for CCR7, excluding terminally differentiated effector memory CD45RA+ cells. A word on this clone: Its antigen is unknown.

General study results and limits: Larger richness was generally estimated for naive than memory subsets.

Trimming took off 2 bases at V and 2 bases at J, with 15 bases between the two ends. The CDR3 is 16 amino acids. Germline lookup yields CDR1 SGHDN and CDR2 FVKESK. The receptor was derived from a man aged 25 to 40 in good health. Sample: naive CD8+ T cells sorted from blood. This chain uses TRBV14 with TRBJ1-1; D ambiguous. CDR3 region: CASSQRIDSPNTEAFF. The CDR3, as DNA: TGTGCCAGCAGCCAAAGAATCGATTCTCCCAACACTGAAGCTTTCTTT.